The rows below give T cell receptor beta chains drawn from one sample of a study of naive and memory T cell subsets. A single record per CDR3 protein comes from TCRdb applying MiXCR to the UMI-ligation and nested PCR reads. The sample consists of some 100,000 distinct CDR3 sequences, roughly 7.3% of them appearing once. The sequencing sample was made of central memory CD4+ T cells from blood. Every receptor here comes from a human donor in good health. The CDR3 runs from the conserved cysteine through the conserved F or W. Each record gives: V gene, clone size, D gene, J gene, CDR3 protein, CDR3 DNA. D genes are given only for firm matches. Size values are once, few and many counts, or a class for expanded clones, and some rows have none.

v_call: TRBV20-1
clone_size: many
d_call: NA
j_call: TRBJ2-3
cdr3_aa: CSAPVGTDTQYF
cdr3_nt: TGCAGTGCCCCCGTGGGCACAGATACGCAGTATTTT

v_call: TRBV4-1
clone_size: many
d_call: TRBD2
j_call: TRBJ2-3
cdr3_aa: CASSQDPPPASGLEADTQYF
cdr3_nt: TGCGCCAGCAGCCAAGATCCCCCCCCGGCTAGCGGCCTAGAGGCAGATACGCAGTATTTT

v_call: TRBV12-3/TRBV12-4
clone_size: medium-sized
d_call: TRBD2
j_call: TRBJ2-1
cdr3_aa: CASSATSGRVYEQFF
cdr3_nt: TGTGCCAGCAGTGCGACTAGCGGGAGAGTCTATGAGCAGTTCTTC

v_call: TRBV7-8
clone_size: NA
d_call: NA
j_call: TRBJ2-1
cdr3_aa: CASSLRGLTNEQFF
cdr3_nt: TGTGCCAGCAGCTTGAGGGGCTTGACCAATGAGCAGTTCTTC

v_call: TRBV12-3/TRBV12-4
clone_size: NA
d_call: TRBD1
j_call: TRBJ2-7
cdr3_aa: CASRRGVGQSYEQYF
cdr3_nt: TGTGCCAGCAGACGTGGCGTGGGACAGTCCTACGAGCAGTACTTC

v_call: TRBV20-1
clone_size: few
d_call: NA
j_call: TRBJ2-5
cdr3_aa: CSARDPLRADQETQYF
cdr3_nt: TGCAGTGCTAGAGATCCGTTGAGGGCCGATCAAGAGACCCAGTACTTC

v_call: TRBV28
clone_size: many
d_call: TRBD1
j_call: TRBJ2-7
cdr3_aa: CASSLGTGGLSF
cdr3_nt: TGTGCCAGCAGTTTAGGAACAGGGGGTTTGTCCTTC

v_call: TRBV20-1
clone_size: few
d_call: NA
j_call: TRBJ1-4
cdr3_aa: CSAPANRAATNEKLFF
cdr3_nt: TGCAGTGCTCCGGCGAACAGGGCTGCAACTAATGAAAAACTGTTTTTT

v_call: TRBV3-1
clone_size: many
d_call: TRBD1
j_call: TRBJ1-1
cdr3_aa: CASSRTGSTEAFF
cdr3_nt: TGTGCCAGCAGCCGGACAGGGAGCACTGAAGCTTTCTTT

v_call: TRBV11-2
clone_size: many
d_call: TRBD2
j_call: TRBJ2-3
cdr3_aa: CASSYTSGVSTDTQYF
cdr3_nt: TGTGCCAGCAGCTACACAAGCGGGGTCAGCACAGATACGCAGTATTTT

v_call: TRBV20-1
clone_size: medium-sized
d_call: NA
j_call: TRBJ1-2
cdr3_aa: CSARDSLLNPYGYTF
cdr3_nt: TGCAGTGCTAGAGATAGTCTCTTAAACCCCTATGGCTACACCTTC

v_call: TRBV20-1
clone_size: few
d_call: TRBD1
j_call: TRBJ1-6
cdr3_aa: CSAGQVFNSPLHF
cdr3_nt: TGCAGTGCTGGACAGGTTTTTAATTCACCCCTCCACTTT

v_call: TRBV5-1
clone_size: many
d_call: NA
j_call: TRBJ2-1
cdr3_aa: CASRLELSSYNEQFF
cdr3_nt: TGCGCCAGCAGATTGGAGCTCTCCTCCTACAATGAGCAGTTCTTC

v_call: TRBV28
clone_size: few
d_call: NA
j_call: TRBJ2-7
cdr3_aa: CASSFTEPQYF
cdr3_nt: TGTGCCAGCAGTTTTACAGAGCCCCAGTACTTC

v_call: TRBV5-4
clone_size: many
d_call: TRBD2
j_call: TRBJ2-7
cdr3_aa: CASSSGTSDTEQYF
cdr3_nt: TGTGCCAGCAGCTCCGGGACTAGCGACACCGAGCAGTACTTC

v_call: TRBV20-1
clone_size: few
d_call: NA
j_call: TRBJ2-5
cdr3_aa: CSANGNIPKETQYF
cdr3_nt: TGCAGTGCGAACGGGAACATCCCGAAAGAGACCCAGTACTTC

v_call: TRBV6-5
clone_size: many
d_call: NA
j_call: TRBJ1-1
cdr3_aa: CASSSWVSAGITEAFF
cdr3_nt: TGTGCCAGCAGTTCCTGGGTCTCGGCGGGGATCACTGAAGCTTTCTTT

v_call: TRBV20-1
clone_size: many
d_call: NA
j_call: TRBJ1-2
cdr3_aa: CSARDVTSVYGYTF
cdr3_nt: TGCAGTGCTAGAGATGTGACAAGTGTCTATGGCTACACCTTC

v_call: TRBV27
clone_size: many
d_call: NA
j_call: TRBJ2-1
cdr3_aa: CASSSHGRGSYNEQFF
cdr3_nt: TGTGCCAGCAGTTCCCATGGCAGGGGAAGCTACAATGAGCAGTTCTTC

v_call: TRBV6-2/TRBV6-3
clone_size: NA
d_call: NA
j_call: TRBJ2-3
cdr3_aa: CASSVWGRGQDTQYF
cdr3_nt: TGTGCCAGCAGTGTATGGGGCAGGGGTCAAGATACGCAGTATTTT

v_call: TRBV19
clone_size: NA
d_call: NA
j_call: TRBJ1-3
cdr3_aa: CASTWGGTGNTIYF
cdr3_nt: TGTGCCAGTACATGGGGAGGAACTGGAAACACCATATATTTT

v_call: TRBV4-3
clone_size: NA
d_call: TRBD2
j_call: TRBJ2-4
cdr3_aa: CASSHLTSAAKNIQYF
cdr3_nt: TGCGCCAGCAGCCACCTGACTAGCGCAGCCAAAAACATTCAGTACTTC

v_call: TRBV29-1
clone_size: NA
d_call: TRBD1
j_call: TRBJ1-1
cdr3_aa: CSVRTGREAFF
cdr3_nt: TGCAGCGTGAGGACAGGGAGGGAAGCTTTCTTT

v_call: TRBV7-8
clone_size: many
d_call: NA
j_call: TRBJ1-1
cdr3_aa: CASSLRENTEAFF
cdr3_nt: TGTGCCAGCAGCTTACGAGAGAACACTGAAGCTTTCTTT

v_call: TRBV11-1
clone_size: many
d_call: TRBD2
j_call: TRBJ2-7
cdr3_aa: CASSTSGSTYEQYF
cdr3_nt: TGTGCCAGCAGCACTAGCGGGAGTACCTACGAGCAGTACTTC

v_call: TRBV18
clone_size: many
d_call: TRBD1
j_call: TRBJ2-1
cdr3_aa: CASSPDRARGQFF
cdr3_nt: TGTGCCAGCTCACCGGACAGGGCGAGAGGGCAGTTCTTC

v_call: TRBV6-6
clone_size: few
d_call: NA
j_call: TRBJ1-5
cdr3_aa: CASSSLGVYSNQPQHF
cdr3_nt: TGTGCCAGCAGTTCCCTCGGGGTTTATAGCAATCAGCCCCAGCATTTT

v_call: TRBV6-2/TRBV6-3
clone_size: NA
d_call: NA
j_call: TRBJ2-7
cdr3_aa: CASSYKVRGPYEQYF
cdr3_nt: TGTGCCAGCAGTTACAAGGTGCGCGGCCCCTACGAGCAGTACTTC

v_call: TRBV23-1
clone_size: many
d_call: NA
j_call: TRBJ1-5
cdr3_aa: CAISGVCQPQHF
cdr3_nt: TGCGCCATCAGTGGCGTCTGTCAGCCCCAGCATTTT

v_call: TRBV20-1
clone_size: many
d_call: NA
j_call: TRBJ1-1
cdr3_aa: CSATRLRQGPEAFF
cdr3_nt: TGCAGTGCAACGAGATTGCGCCAGGGACCTGAAGCTTTCTTT

v_call: TRBV24-1
clone_size: many
d_call: NA
j_call: TRBJ2-1
cdr3_aa: CATSEGLYNEQFF
cdr3_nt: TGTGCCACCAGTGAGGGACTCTACAATGAGCAGTTCTTC

v_call: TRBV14
clone_size: few
d_call: NA
j_call: TRBJ2-2
cdr3_aa: CASSQDYLNGELFF
cdr3_nt: TGTGCCAGCAGCCAAGATTACCTCAACGGGGAGCTGTTTTTT

v_call: TRBV28
clone_size: many
d_call: TRBD2
j_call: TRBJ2-7
cdr3_aa: CASTEARAGGRFEQYF
cdr3_nt: TGTGCCAGCACTGAGGCTAGGGCGGGGGGACGGTTCGAGCAGTACTTC

v_call: TRBV28
clone_size: few
d_call: NA
j_call: TRBJ2-5
cdr3_aa: CASLARTDLQETQYF
cdr3_nt: TGTGCCAGCCTTGCTCGGACAGACCTCCAAGAGACCCAGTACTTC

v_call: TRBV14
clone_size: many
d_call: NA
j_call: TRBJ2-1
cdr3_aa: CASNRQVNNEQFF
cdr3_nt: TGTGCCAGCAACAGACAGGTCAACAATGAGCAGTTCTTC

v_call: TRBV7-2
clone_size: few
d_call: NA
j_call: TRBJ2-3
cdr3_aa: CASSLESSTDTQYF
cdr3_nt: TGTGCCAGCAGCTTAGAGTCCAGCACAGATACGCAGTATTTT

v_call: TRBV4-2
clone_size: many
d_call: TRBD1
j_call: TRBJ2-4
cdr3_aa: CASSQDDRGVDIQYF
cdr3_nt: TGTGCCAGCAGCCAAGATGACAGGGGGGTGGACATTCAGTACTTC

v_call: TRBV4-2
clone_size: few
d_call: NA
j_call: TRBJ2-5
cdr3_aa: CASSPVFSGQETQYF
cdr3_nt: TGTGCCAGCAGCCCTGTGTTTAGCGGACAAGAGACCCAGTACTTC

v_call: TRBV30
clone_size: many
d_call: TRBD1
j_call: TRBJ1-6
cdr3_aa: CASAPLPGQGLPLHF
cdr3_nt: TGTGCCTCCGCACCACTCCCCGGACAGGGGTTACCCCTCCACTTT

v_call: TRBV20-1
clone_size: few
d_call: NA
j_call: TRBJ2-3
cdr3_aa: CSAGLAGTDTQYF
cdr3_nt: TGCAGTGCAGGGCTAGCCGGCACAGATACGCAGTATTTT

v_call: TRBV4-2
clone_size: few
d_call: NA
j_call: TRBJ2-4
cdr3_aa: CASSRGGGALAKNIQYF
cdr3_nt: TGTGCCAGCAGCCGAGGGGGGGGGGCTCTAGCCAAAAACATTCAGTACTTC

v_call: TRBV12-3/TRBV12-4
clone_size: many
d_call: NA
j_call: TRBJ2-2
cdr3_aa: CASSSNRGAPGELFF
cdr3_nt: TGTGCCAGCAGCTCGAATCGGGGGGCGCCAGGGGAGCTGTTTTTT

v_call: TRBV20-1
clone_size: NA
d_call: TRBD2
j_call: TRBJ2-3
cdr3_aa: CSALGLAGRTSDTQYF
cdr3_nt: TGCAGTGCGCTCGGACTAGCGGGGCGAACTTCAGATACGCAGTATTTT

v_call: TRBV18
clone_size: few
d_call: NA
j_call: TRBJ2-1
cdr3_aa: CASSPAVVGYNEQFF
cdr3_nt: TGTGCCAGCTCACCGGCTGTGGTGGGGTACAATGAGCAGTTCTTC

v_call: TRBV5-6
clone_size: NA
d_call: NA
j_call: TRBJ2-2
cdr3_aa: CASRGDQNTGELFF
cdr3_nt: TGTGCCAGCAGAGGGGACCAGAACACCGGGGAGCTGTTTTTT

v_call: TRBV7-2
clone_size: many
d_call: NA
j_call: TRBJ1-5
cdr3_aa: CASSLGGSGRQPQHF
cdr3_nt: TGTGCCAGCAGCTTAGGGGGGTCCGGGCGACAGCCCCAGCATTTT

v_call: TRBV7-9
clone_size: many
d_call: TRBD1
j_call: TRBJ1-1
cdr3_aa: CASTPGQGPEAFF
cdr3_nt: TGTGCCAGCACTCCGGGACAGGGACCTGAAGCTTTCTTT

v_call: TRBV3-1
clone_size: many
d_call: NA
j_call: TRBJ2-1
cdr3_aa: CASSPDYIGGDEQFF
cdr3_nt: TGTGCCAGCAGCCCCGACTACATTGGAGGAGATGAGCAGTTCTTC